The clone carrying this TCR beta chain appeared many times. What it binds is unknown. This record belongs to a study of Graves' ophthalmopathy and Graves' hyperthyroidism. Broader study findings: The majority of expanded thyroid clonotypes above 0.001 frequency also occurred in blood.

Per the germline V gene, CDR1 is LNHDA and CDR2 is SQIVND (reference sequence). This CDR3 contains 15 residues. Unmatched junction bases numbered 10, after V lost 5 bases and J lost 5 bases. Amplified TCR beta CDR3 regions were obtained using RNA transcripts as template. RT-PCR with HTBI primers came first, then second-round multiplex PCR. One entry per CDR3 protein results from TCRdb running MiXCR on the multiplex PCR reads. The sample lists approximately 1.2 million distinct CDR3 sequences; less than 45% were seen once. This chain connects TRBV19 to TRBJ2-5; 8 bases fit TRBD1. This TCR was recovered from an adult man with Graves' hyperthyroidism. The sample consisted of peripheral blood or thyroid tissue (not recorded which). CDR3 bases: TGTGCCAGTAGTCCAGGACAGGGAGTGTTTGAGACCCAGTACTTC. It translates to CASSPGQGVFETQYF.